This TCR beta chain appears in the sequencing data of a study of T cells after yellow fever vaccination. TCRdb fed the 5' RACE reads into MiXCR, producing one record per CDR3 protein. The sample yields 600,000 to 750,000 distinct CDR3 sequences, 9% to 15% seen once. V shed 0 bases and J shed 3 bases, with 7 bases lying between them. Germline CDR1 is SGHRS and CDR2 is YFSETQ. The CDR3 is 14 residues long. This clonotype was seen only a few times. The chain combines TRBV5-1 with TRBJ1-5; D call uncertain. This receptor was identified in a man younger than 40 who received the YFV17D yellow fever vaccine. The material was PBMCs, obtained on the day of the yellow fever booster vaccination. The CDR3: CASSLGDINQPQHF. Here the CDR3 DNA reads TGCGCCAGCAGCTTGGGCGACATCAATCAGCCCCAGCATTTT.